This TCR beta chain was recorded in a study of blood T cell repertoires in COVID-19. Study information: Samples came from the United States, Italy and Spain, spanning acute and convalescent COVID-19. Sample material is recorded as cDNA or gDNA derived from T cells, B-cell-depleted T cells, or PBMCs.

As originally analysed: From reference gene primer amplification, estimates of nucleated cell counts were derived. Produced via immunoSEQ multiplex PCR; TCRdb's table is partial and in-frame only. V and J calls and clone size are those listed in that table; D and trimming were worked out from the DNA. The data contain some 200,000 clones, around four fifths of them singletons. Recruited during active infection, patients (from Seattle) were subsequently followed longitudinally. In germline, CDR1 is MNHEY, CDR2 SVGAGI. CDR3 size: 15 residues. Between the trimmed V and J ends, which lost 6 bases and 6 bases, there was a span of 21 bases.

The sequenced sample consisted of peripheral blood. The rearrangement uses TRBV6-5 and TRBJ2-7; possibly TRBD1 for D (6 bases). The receptor's source is a woman in her sixties or seventies with COVID-19, enrolled during active disease. The chain's CDR3 is CASRVTRDKGFEQYF. CDR3 coding DNA: TGTGCCAGCAGAGTGACCCGGGACAAGGGCTTCGAGCAGTACTTC.